These 8 T cell receptor beta chains came from one sample sequenced in a study of blood T cell repertoires in COVID-19 (dated by TCRdb to 2018 to 2021). Receptor amplification or capture employed the immunoSEQ multiplex PCR assay. TCRdb limited this immuneACCESS table to in-frame rearrangements with V and J called. A share of clones is missing; checked studies link under half to unresolved V genes, and the rest is unexplained. The sample table contains about 200,000 clones; only one count was recorded for about 86% of them. The ten largest account for 0.6% to 1% of the sample. Sequencing was carried out using peripheral blood. The receptor set was obtained from a woman aged 65 to 85 with acute or convalescent COVID-19.

This clone was detected once. J is TRBJ1-2 and V is TRBV10-3; no clear D. V lost 8 bases, J lost 0 bases, and 10 bases lay in between. The CDR3 runs 13 residues. CDR1 and CDR2 (germline): ENHRY, SYGVKD. CDR3 sequence reads: CAILPGANYGYTF. The DNA for the CDR3 is TGTGCCATCCTCCCCGGGGCTAACTATGGCTACACCTTC.

The chain carries TRBV19 and TRBJ1-1; D might be TRBD1 (5 bases). Per the germline V gene, CDR1 is LNHDA and CDR2 is SQIVND (reference sequence). The CDR3 totals 13 residues. Trimming stripped 5 bases from V and 1 base from J, with 8 bases between. The chain's CDR3 is CASSHRRNTEAFF. DNA for the CDR3: TGTGCCAGTAGTCACAGGAGGAACACTGAAGCTTTCTTT.

With regard to this clone: The same CDR3 arises from other DNA sequences in this sample as well. The chain couples TRBV9 to TRBJ2-1; perhaps TRBD1 as D (6 bases). There are 13 residues in the CDR3. CDR1 is SGDLS and CDR2 is YYNGEE in the germline V gene. The ends were cut back, 3 bases at V and 7 bases at J, with 11 bases in the middle. Here the CDR3 DNA reads TGTGCCAGCAGCGCCTCACAGGGAAATGAGCAGTTCTTC. Protein sequence: CASSASQGNEQFF.

This clone was counted a few times. This rearrangement joins TRBV4-1 to TRBJ1-1; D remains unclear. V shed 4 bases and J shed 4 bases, with 10 bases lying between them. Per germline, CDR1 MGHRA and CDR2 YSYEKL. The CDR3 totals 13 residues. For the CDR3, the DNA is TGCGCCAGCAGCCCCCCAGGTTTCACTGAAGCTTTCTTT. Its protein product is CASSPPGFTEAFF.

Worth noting for this clone: Other DNA sequences in the same sample also yield this CDR3. The chain joins TRBV5-4 to TRBJ2-2; a weak D match, TRBD1 (7 bases). This CDR3 contains 15 residues. Germline V CDR1 and CDR2: SGHNT, YYREEE (reference sequence). Trimming cost V 0 bases and J 5 bases, with 11 bases left between them. CDR3: CASSLGQGGTGELFF. In nucleotides, the CDR3 is TGTGCCAGCAGCTTGGGACAGGGAGGTACCGGGGAGCTGTTTTTT.

This chain uses TRBV28 with TRBJ1-5; 9 nucleotides match TRBD1. The CDR3 is made up of 16 amino acids. Germline values: CDR1 MDHEN, CDR2 SYDVKM. The trim removed 1 base at V and 4 bases at J, leaving 5 bases unmatched. CDR3 amino acids: CASSLSQGALNQPQHF. The CDR3 DNA is TGTGCCAGCAGTTTATCACAGGGGGCTTTAAATCAGCCCCAGCATTTT.

The CDR3 nucleotides are TGTGCCAGCAGTACCGGGCCCCGGAGGACTGAAGCTTTCTTT. Its translation: CASSTGPRRTEAFF. This chain connects TRBV28 to TRBJ1-1; D gene ambiguous. Germline V lookup: CDR1 MDHEN, CDR2 SYDVKM. Deletions cut 5 bases from V and 5 bases from J, with 15 bases between. This CDR3 has 14 residues.

V usage is TRBV5-1 and J usage is TRBJ1-1; D gene uncertain. V lost 7 bases to trimming and J lost 5 bases, with 21 bases between them. The CDR3 has 15 residues. Germline values: CDR1 SGHRS, CDR2 YFSETQ. CDR3 in DNA: TGCGCCAGCCCTCGGGGTCAGCGCGGTCTTACTGAAGCTTTCTTT. This encodes CASPRGQRGLTEAFF.